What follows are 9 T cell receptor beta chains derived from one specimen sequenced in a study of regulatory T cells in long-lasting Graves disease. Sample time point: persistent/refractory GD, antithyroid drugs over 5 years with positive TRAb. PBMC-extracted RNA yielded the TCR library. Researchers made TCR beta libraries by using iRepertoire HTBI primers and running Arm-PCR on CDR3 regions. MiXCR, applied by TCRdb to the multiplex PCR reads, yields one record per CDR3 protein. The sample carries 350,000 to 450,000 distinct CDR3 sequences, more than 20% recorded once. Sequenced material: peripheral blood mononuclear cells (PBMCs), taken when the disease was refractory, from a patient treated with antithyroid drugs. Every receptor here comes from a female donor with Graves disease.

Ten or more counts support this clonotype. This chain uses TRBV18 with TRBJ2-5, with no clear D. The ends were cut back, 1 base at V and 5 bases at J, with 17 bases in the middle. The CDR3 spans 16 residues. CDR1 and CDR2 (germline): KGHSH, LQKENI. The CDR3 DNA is TGTGCCAGCTCACCACTTCCAAAAGGCCTCGAGGAGACCCAGTACTTC. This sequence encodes CASSPLPKGLEETQYF.

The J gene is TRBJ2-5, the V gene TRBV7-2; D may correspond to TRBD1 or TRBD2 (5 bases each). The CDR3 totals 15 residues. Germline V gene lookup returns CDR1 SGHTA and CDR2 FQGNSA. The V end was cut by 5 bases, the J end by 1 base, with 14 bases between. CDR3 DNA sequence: TGTGCCAGCAGCCCCCAAAGAGGGACCCAAGAGACCCAGTACTTC. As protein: CASSPQRGTQETQYF.

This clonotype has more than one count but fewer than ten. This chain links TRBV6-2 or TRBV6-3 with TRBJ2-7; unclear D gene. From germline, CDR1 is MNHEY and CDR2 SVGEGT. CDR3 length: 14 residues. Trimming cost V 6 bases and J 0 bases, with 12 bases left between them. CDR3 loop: CASSYEHLSYEQYF. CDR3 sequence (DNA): TGTGCCAGCAGCTACGAACATCTCTCCTACGAGCAGTACTTC.

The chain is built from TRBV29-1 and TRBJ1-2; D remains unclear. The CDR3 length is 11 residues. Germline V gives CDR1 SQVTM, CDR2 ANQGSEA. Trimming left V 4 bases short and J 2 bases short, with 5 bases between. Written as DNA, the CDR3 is TGCAGCGTTGGGCGGAACTATGGCTACACCTTC. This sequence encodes CSVGRNYGYTF.

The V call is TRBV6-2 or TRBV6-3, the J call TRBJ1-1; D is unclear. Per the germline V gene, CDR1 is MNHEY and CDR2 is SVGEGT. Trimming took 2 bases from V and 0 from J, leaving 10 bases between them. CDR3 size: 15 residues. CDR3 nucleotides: TGTGCCAGCAGTTACCCCAAACAGATGAACACTGAAGCTTTCTTT. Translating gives CASSYPKQMNTEAFF.

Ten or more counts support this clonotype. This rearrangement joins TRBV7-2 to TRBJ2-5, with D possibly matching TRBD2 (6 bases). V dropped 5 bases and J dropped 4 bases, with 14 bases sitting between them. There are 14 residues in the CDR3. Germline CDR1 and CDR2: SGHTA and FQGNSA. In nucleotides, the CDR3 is TGTGCCAGCAGCGCCGGACTATTTGGAGAGACCCAGTACTTC. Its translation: CASSAGLFGETQYF.

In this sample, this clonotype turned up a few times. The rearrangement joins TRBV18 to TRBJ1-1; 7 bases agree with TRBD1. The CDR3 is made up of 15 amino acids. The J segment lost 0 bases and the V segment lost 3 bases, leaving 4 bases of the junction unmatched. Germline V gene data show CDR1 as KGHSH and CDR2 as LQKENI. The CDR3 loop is CASSPGQEMNTEAFF. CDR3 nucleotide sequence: TGTGCCAGCTCACCCGGACAGGAGATGAACACTGAAGCTTTCTTT.

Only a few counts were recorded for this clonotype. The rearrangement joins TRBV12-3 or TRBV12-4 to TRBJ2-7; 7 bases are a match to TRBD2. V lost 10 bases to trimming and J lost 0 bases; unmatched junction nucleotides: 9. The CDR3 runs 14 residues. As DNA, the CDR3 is TGTGCCACTTCACGGGACTATAGCTCCTACGAGCAGTACTTC. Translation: CATSRDYSSYEQYF.

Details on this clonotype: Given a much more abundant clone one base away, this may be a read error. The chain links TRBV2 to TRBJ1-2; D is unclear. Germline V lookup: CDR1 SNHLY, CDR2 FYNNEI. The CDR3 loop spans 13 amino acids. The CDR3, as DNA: TGTGCCAGCAGTGGACGGGGAATCTATGGCTGCACCTTC. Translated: CASSGRGIYGCTF. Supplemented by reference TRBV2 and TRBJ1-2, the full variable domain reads EPEVTQTPSHQVTQMGQEVILRCVPISNHLYFYWYRQILGQKVEFLVSFYNNEISEKSEIFDDQFSVERPDGSNFTLKIRSTKLEDSAMYFCASSGRGIYGCTFGSGTRLTVV.